The entry below gives a single TCR beta chain sequence along with its context. The antigen is undetermined. Vbeta (60) and Jbeta (13) primers were used in the PCR. Repertoires were generated with immunoSEQ multiplex PCR, while TCRdb's copy carries only in-frame clones and drops some. The sample has about 170,000 clones, around 82% seen once; the top ten hold 1.5%. This sample is part of a study of cytomegalovirus exposure and HLA in healthy donors. General observations from the study: It was shown in a later analysis that HLA-associated TCR beta chains were more clonally expanded than other, equally common chains. Certain indistinguishable V segments, among them TRBV6-2 and TRBV6-3, were excluded. Through in vitro validation, three CMV-associated chains were shown to be specific for CMV antigens. TCR beta chains numbering 164 were designated cytomegalovirus-associated.

V lost 0 bases, J lost 4 bases, and 4 bases stayed unmatched. The length of the CDR3 is 15 residues. In germline, CDR1 is SGHNT, CDR2 YYREEE (reference sequence). The sequencing input was PBMCs. This sequence originates from a male donor in good health and CMV-seronegative. V usage is TRBV5-4 and J usage is TRBJ2-7; 10 nucleotides match TRBD2. CDR3 amino acids: CASSLGLAGVYEQYF. The DNA of the CDR3 is TGTGCCAGCAGCTTGGGGCTAGCGGGGGTTTACGAGCAGTACTTC.